This T cell receptor (beta chain) comes out of a study of cytomegalovirus exposure and HLA in healthy donors. General study results and limits: Across donors, most TCRs were seen rarely, yet some public ones were widespread. The authors confirmed in vitro that a few CMV-associated chains were specific for CMV antigens.

Clones were read by immunoSEQ multiplex PCR, and TCRdb kept only the in-frame ones, dropping some. This table holds around 150,000 clones, approximately 87% found once. In the case of this clone: Its specificity is not known.

Among the roughly 120 subjects of the validation cohort, separate from the approximately 660-subject first cohort, were the donors. Germline V gene data show CDR1 as SGHTA and CDR2 as FQGTGA. The junction had 10 bases not matched to a gene; V was cut back by 5 bases and J by 0 bases. This CDR3 contains 17 residues. The receptor was derived from a woman aged 25 to 39 in good health and CMV-seronegative. Sequenced material: PBMCs. The chain couples TRBV7-3 to TRBJ2-1, with 7 bases lining up with TRBD2. CDR3 sequence (DNA): TGTGCCAGCAGCCCTTTAGCGGGTAAGAGCTCCTACAATGAGCAGTTCTTC. As protein: CASSPLAGKSSYNEQFF.